At least ten counts were recorded for the clone carrying this TCR beta chain. Its antigen is unidentified. This record belongs to a study of CD8 T cells in ankylosing spondylitis. Study findings and constraints: From matched ankylosing spondylitis synovial fluid, disease-linked clones were reportedly recovered at significantly enriched levels.

One entry per CDR3 protein, called by TCRdb with MiXCR from the 5' RACE reads. The table has roughly 39,000 distinct CDR3 sequences, roughly 2.5% seen once. V lost 4 bases, J lost 0 bases, and 14 bases lay in between. The CDR3 extends over 16 amino acids. CDR1 and CDR2 (germline): SGDLS, YYNGEE. V usage is TRBV9 and J usage is TRBJ2-1; perhaps TRBD1 as D (6 bases). This clonotype originated in a male donor with ankylosing spondylitis or in good health (not recorded which). The sample taken for sequencing was blood, either unsorted or a sorted T cell fraction (not recorded which). The CDR3 nucleotides are TGTGCCAGCAGCCCGACAGGTGCGAGCTCCTACAATGAGCAGTTCTTC. Protein sequence: CASSPTGASSYNEQFF.